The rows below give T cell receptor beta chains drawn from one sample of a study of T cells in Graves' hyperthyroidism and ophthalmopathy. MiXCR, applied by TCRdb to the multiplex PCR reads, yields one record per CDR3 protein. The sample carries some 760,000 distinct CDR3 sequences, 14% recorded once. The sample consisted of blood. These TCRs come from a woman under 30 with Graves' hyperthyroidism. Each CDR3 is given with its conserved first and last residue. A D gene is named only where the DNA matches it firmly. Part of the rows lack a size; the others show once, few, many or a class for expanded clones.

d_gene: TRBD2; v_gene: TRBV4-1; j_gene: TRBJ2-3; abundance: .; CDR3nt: TGCGCCAGCAGCCAAGGAACCTTCCTAGCGGGAGGGGCCGATACGCAGTATTTT; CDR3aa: CASSQGTFLAGGADTQYF
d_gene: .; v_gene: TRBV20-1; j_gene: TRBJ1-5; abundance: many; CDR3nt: TGCAGTGCTAGTTTGGGCCCTAGCAATCAGCCCCAGCATTTT; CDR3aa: CSASLGPSNQPQHF
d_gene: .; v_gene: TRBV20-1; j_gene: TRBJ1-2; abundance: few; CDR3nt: TGCAGTGCTCACCCGGGACCGTCGATTGGCTACACCTTC; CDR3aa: CSAHPGPSIGYTF
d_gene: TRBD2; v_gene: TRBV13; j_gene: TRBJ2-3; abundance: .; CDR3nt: TGTGCCAGCAGCTTGGAAGCGGGAGGCCCGGATGGGTTGGGCACAGATACGCAGTATTTT; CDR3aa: CASSLEAGGPDGLGTDTQYF
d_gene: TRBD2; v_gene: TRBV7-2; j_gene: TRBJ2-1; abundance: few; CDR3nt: TGTGCCAGCAGCTCGCCCGGACTAGCGGGAGCTTTTGAGCAGTTCTTC; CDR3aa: CASSSPGLAGAFEQFF
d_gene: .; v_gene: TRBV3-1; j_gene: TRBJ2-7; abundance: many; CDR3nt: TGTGCCAGCAGCCTCCGGGGGACCGTCCCACCGCAGTACTTC; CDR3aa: CASSLRGTVPPQYF
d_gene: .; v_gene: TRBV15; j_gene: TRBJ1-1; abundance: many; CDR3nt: TGTGCCACCAGCACGGGAAGCACCCCGGGCACTGAAGCTTTCTTT; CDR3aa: CATSTGSTPGTEAFF
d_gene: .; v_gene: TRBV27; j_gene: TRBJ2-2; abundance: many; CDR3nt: TGTGCCAGCAGTCTAGGGGCCCAAATCTCCCATCACACCGGGGAGCTGTTTTTT; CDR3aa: CASSLGAQISHHTGELFF
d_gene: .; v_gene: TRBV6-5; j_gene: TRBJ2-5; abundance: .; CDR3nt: TGTGCCAGCAGTTTACAGGTGCCCATGTACCAAGAGACCCAGTACTTC; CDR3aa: CASSLQVPMYQETQYF
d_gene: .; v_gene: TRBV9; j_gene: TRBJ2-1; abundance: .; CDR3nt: TGTGCCAGCAGCGTAGTTGTTAGCAGCCATTCGACCTACAATGAGCAGTTCTTC; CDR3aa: CASSVVVSSHSTYNEQFF
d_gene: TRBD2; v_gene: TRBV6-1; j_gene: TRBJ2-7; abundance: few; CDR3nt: TGTGCCAGCAGTGAAGGGCTAGCGGGAGTCGAGCAGTACTTC; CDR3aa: CASSEGLAGVEQYF
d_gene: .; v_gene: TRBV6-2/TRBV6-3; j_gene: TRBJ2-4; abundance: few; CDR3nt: TGTGCCAGCAGCAGAGGGGGGCTAGCGGCAACCAAAAACATTCAGTACTTC; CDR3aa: CASSRGGLAATKNIQYF
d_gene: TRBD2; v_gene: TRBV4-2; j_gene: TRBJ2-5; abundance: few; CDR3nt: TGTGCCAGCAGCCAAGGGTCGGGGGGACTAGCGGGCCAAGAGACCCAGTACTTC; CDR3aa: CASSQGSGGLAGQETQYF
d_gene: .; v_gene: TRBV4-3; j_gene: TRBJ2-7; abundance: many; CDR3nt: TGCGCCAGCAGCCAAGAGACGGGTAGCGGCTACGAGCAGTACTTC; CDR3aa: CASSQETGSGYEQYF
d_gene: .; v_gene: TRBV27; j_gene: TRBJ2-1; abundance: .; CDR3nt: TGTGCCAACCCCCCCGGCCAGCGGAAGTTGGGCGTGCCCTACAATGAGCAGTTCTTC; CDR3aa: CANPPGQRKLGVPYNEQFF
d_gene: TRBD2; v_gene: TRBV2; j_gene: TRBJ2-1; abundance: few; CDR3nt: TGTGCCAGCAGTGGAGGGACTAGGGCCTACAATGAGCAGTTCTTC; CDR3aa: CASSGGTRAYNEQFF
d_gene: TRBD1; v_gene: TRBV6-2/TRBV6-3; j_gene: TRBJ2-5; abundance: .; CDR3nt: TGTGCCAGCACTGAACAGGGGGCGTGGGAGACCCAGTACTTC; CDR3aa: CASTEQGAWETQYF
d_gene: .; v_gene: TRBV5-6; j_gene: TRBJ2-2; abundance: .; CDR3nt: TGTGCCAGCAGCTCGTGGGGGGAGCTGTTTTTT; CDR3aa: CASSSWGELFF
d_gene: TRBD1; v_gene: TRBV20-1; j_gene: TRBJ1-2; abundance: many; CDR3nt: TGCAGTGCTAGTGCCTACTCGAGACAGGGGAAGTGGTATGGCTACACCTTC; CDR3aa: CSASAYSRQGKWYGYTF
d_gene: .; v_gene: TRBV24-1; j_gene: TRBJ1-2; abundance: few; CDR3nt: TGTGCCACCAGTGAGTCACGGAGTCTGGGCTACACCTTC; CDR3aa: CATSESRSLGYTF
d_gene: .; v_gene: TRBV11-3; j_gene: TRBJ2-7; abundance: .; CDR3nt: TGTGCCAGCAGTTTAGAGTCCCGGGGAGAAAGCTCCTACGAGCAGTACTTC; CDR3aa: CASSLESRGESSYEQYF
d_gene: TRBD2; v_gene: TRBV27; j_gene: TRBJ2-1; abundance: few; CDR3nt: TGTGCCAGCAGTTTATCCCGGACTAGGGATGAGCAGTTCTTC; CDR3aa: CASSLSRTRDEQFF
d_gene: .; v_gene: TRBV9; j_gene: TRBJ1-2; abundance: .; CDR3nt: TGTGCCAGCAGCGTAGGCTACCAGGATGGCTACACCTTC; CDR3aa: CASSVGYQDGYTF
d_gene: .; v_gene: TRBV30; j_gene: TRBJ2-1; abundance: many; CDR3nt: TGTGCCTGGAGGCGGCGGGGCAGGGTGTACAATGAGCAGTTCTTC; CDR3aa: CAWRRRGRVYNEQFF
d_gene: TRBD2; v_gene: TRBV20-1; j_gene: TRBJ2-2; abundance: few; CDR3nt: TGCAGTGCTAGAGAGGTCCAGGGAGGGGAACTGTTTTTT; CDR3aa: CSAREVQGGELFF
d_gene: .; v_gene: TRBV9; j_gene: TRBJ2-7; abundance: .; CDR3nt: TGTGCCAGCAGCGTAGAGCGGACGGGACCCTCATTTTACGAGCAGTACTTC; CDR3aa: CASSVERTGPSFYEQYF
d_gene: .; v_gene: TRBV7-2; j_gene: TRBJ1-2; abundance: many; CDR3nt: TGTGCCAGCAGCCGTCGCGCAGACTTTTTGTATGGCTACACCTTC; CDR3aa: CASSRRADFLYGYTF
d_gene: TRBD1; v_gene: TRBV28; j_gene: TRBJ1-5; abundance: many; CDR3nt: TGTGCCAGCAGTTTATTGGGCAGGGGGACTAGCAATCAGCCCCAGCATTTT; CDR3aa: CASSLLGRGTSNQPQHF
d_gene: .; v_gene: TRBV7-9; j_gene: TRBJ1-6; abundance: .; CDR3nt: TGTGCCAGCAGCTTTCGGGCGAATTCACCCCTCCACTTT; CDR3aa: CASSFRANSPLHF
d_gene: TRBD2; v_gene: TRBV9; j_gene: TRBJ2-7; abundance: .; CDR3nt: TGTGCCAGCAGCGCCGACGGGGGGGGGCTCCACGAGCAGTACTTC; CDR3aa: CASSADGGGLHEQYF
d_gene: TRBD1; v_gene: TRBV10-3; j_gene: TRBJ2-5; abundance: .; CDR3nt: TGTGCCATCAGTGAGTCCCCAGGGGGCCGAGAGACCCAGTACTTC; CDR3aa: CAISESPGGRETQYF
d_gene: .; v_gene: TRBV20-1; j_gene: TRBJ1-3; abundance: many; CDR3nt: TGCAGTGCTACCCCAGGCCCCCAGGCAGGAAACACCATATATTTT; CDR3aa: CSATPGPQAGNTIYF